What follows are 7 T cell receptor beta chains derived from one specimen sequenced in a study of blood T cell repertoires in COVID-19. The table came from immunoSEQ multiplex PCR; TCRdb's copy has only in-frame clones and leaves some out. Among 250,000 to 300,000 clones, over 80% were seen once, and the ten largest hold more than 8.5%. The material sequenced was peripheral blood. All receptors come from a woman aged 65 to 85 with COVID-19, enrolled during active disease.

DNA of the CDR3: TGCAGCGCCACGGGACAGGGGGGTACGGATGAGCAGTTCTTC. It translates to CSATGQGGTDEQFF. The chain joins TRBV29-1 to TRBJ2-1; 11 positions match TRBD1. The V and J ends lost 7 bases and 8 bases, in that order; junction bases with no gene match: 10. The CDR3 sequence is 14 residues long. From germline, CDR1 is SQVTM and CDR2 ANQGSEA.

The chain is built from TRBV25-1 and TRBJ1-1; possibly TRBD1 for D (5 bases). The CDR3 totals 15 residues. CDR1 MGHDK and CDR2 SYGVNS come from the germline V gene. V lost 3 bases and J lost 0, with 11 bases in between. CDR3 DNA: TGTGCCAGCAGTGATTATGACAGAATGAACACTGAAGCTTTCTTT. Residues: CASSDYDRMNTEAFF.

This clone came up once. The V and J genes are TRBV19 and TRBJ2-5; 9 bases agree with TRBD2. With V trimmed by 4 bases and J by 5 bases, 5 bases remained unmatched. The germline CDR1 and CDR2 sequences are LNHDA and SQIVND (reference sequence). The CDR3 is made up of 14 amino acids. The CDR3 here is CASSSPGTSETQYF. DNA of the CDR3: TGTGCCAGTAGTAGCCCCGGGACTAGCGAGACCCAGTACTTC.

The CDR3: CASRRWDRAYTDTQYF. CDR3 DNA sequence: TGTGCCAGCAGGAGATGGGACAGGGCGTACACAGATACGCAGTATTTT. This chain joins TRBV6-6 and TRBJ2-3; 9 bases agree with TRBD1. CDR1 is MNHNY, CDR2 SVGAGI, per germline (reference sequence). V dropped 6 bases and J dropped 2; count of bases not matched to a gene: 9. The CDR3 extends over 16 amino acids.

The rearrangement uses TRBV28 and TRBJ1-2; D possibly corresponds to TRBD1 (5 bases). Between the trimmed V and J ends, which lost 6 bases and 6 bases, there was a span of 14 bases. The V gene's germline CDR1 is MDHEN and CDR2 SYDVKM. This CDR3 contains 13 residues. CDR3 nucleotides: TGTGCCAGCAGCAAACAGGAGGGCGATGGCTACACCTTC. Amino acids: CASSKQEGDGYTF.

The chain employs TRBV6-1 and TRBJ1-4; 8 nucleotides align to TRBD1. With 3 bases clipped from V and 7 bases from J, the junction kept 10 bases outside the gene matches. Germline V gene sequence: CDR1 MNHNS, CDR2 SASEGT. The CDR3 contains 16 residues. The CDR3 nucleotides are TGTGCCAGCAGTGAGCAAATCGGACAGGGAGGTGAAAAACTGTTTTTT. Translating gives CASSEQIGQGGEKLFF.

This clone occurred once. The chain combines TRBV4-3 with TRBJ1-2; 8 nucleotides line up with TRBD1. Trimming removed 8 bases from V and 4 bases from J; junction bases left unmatched: 12. Looked up from germline, CDR1 is LGHNA and CDR2 is YSLEER. There are 15 residues in the CDR3. The CDR3 loop is CASARAGGVGYGYTF. The DNA of the CDR3 is TGCGCCAGCGCTCGGGCAGGGGGCGTTGGCTATGGCTACACCTTC.